This TCR beta chain was identified in a study of T cell repertoires in cytomegalovirus infection. Whole-study context: HLA-B-restricted CMV epitopes that are well studied were used alongside recently identified HLA-C-restricted ones. CMV infection plus the matching HLA type was flagged by public TCR beta signatures. Study results and limitations: HLA-C-restricted TCR beta clonotypes specific for CMV led the ex vivo response. Identification of carriers of CMV plus the relevant HLA was performed using cumulative public TCR beta family frequency.

V lost 2 bases to trimming and J lost 5 bases, with 12 bases between them. This CDR3 region has 14 residues. Germline CDR1 reads SGHVS; CDR2 reads FQNEAQ. In TCRdb, the reads were re-called with MiXCR into one record per CDR3 protein. The table includes hundreds of thousands of distinct CDR3 sequences, approximately 30% detected once. This clonotype was recorded a few times. The target antigen is unknown. This receptor was obtained from a human donor in good health (CMV status not recorded). Some clones in this sample may be carry-over from other donors' samples. V usage is TRBV7-8 and J usage is TRBJ1-1; maybe TRBD1 (6 bases). The sequencing here drew on cultured CD8+ T cells from PBMCs, taken from culture after CMV antigen stimulation. This CDR3 is CASSLRTVETEAFF. The CDR3 DNA follows: TGTGCCAGCAGCTTAAGGACAGTGGAAACTGAAGCTTTCTTT.